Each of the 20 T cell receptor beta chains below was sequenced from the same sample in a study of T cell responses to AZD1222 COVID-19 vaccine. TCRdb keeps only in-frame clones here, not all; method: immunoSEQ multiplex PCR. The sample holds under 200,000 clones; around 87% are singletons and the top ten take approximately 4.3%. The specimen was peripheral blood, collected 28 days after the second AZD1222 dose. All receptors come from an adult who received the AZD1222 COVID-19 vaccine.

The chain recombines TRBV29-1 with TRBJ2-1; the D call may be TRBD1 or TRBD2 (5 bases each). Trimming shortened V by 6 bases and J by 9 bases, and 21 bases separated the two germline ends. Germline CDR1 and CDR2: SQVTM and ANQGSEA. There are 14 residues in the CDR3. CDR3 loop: CSVRLGTVRLEQFF. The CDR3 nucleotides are TGCAGCGTCCGACTGGGGACCGTGCGTCTTGAGCAGTTCTTC.

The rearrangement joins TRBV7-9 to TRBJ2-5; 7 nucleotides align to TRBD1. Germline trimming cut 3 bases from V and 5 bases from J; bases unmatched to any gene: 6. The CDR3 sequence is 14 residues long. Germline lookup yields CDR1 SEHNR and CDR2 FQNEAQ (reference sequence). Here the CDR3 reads CASSFRDRRETQYF. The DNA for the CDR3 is TGTGCCAGCAGCTTCCGGGACAGACGGGAGACCCAGTACTTC.

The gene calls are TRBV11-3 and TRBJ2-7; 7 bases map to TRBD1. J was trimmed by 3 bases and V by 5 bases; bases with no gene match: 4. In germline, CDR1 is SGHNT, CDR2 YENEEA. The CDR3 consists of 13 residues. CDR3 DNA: TGTGCCAGCAGCCGACAGGGTAACTACGAGCAGTACTTC. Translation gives CASSRQGNYEQYF. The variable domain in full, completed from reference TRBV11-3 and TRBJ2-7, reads EAGVVQSPRYKIIEKKQPVAFWCNPISGHNTLYWYLQNLGQGPELLIRYENEEAVDDSQLPKDRFSAERLKGVDSTLKIQPAELGDSAVYLCASSRQGNYEQYFGPGTRLTVT.

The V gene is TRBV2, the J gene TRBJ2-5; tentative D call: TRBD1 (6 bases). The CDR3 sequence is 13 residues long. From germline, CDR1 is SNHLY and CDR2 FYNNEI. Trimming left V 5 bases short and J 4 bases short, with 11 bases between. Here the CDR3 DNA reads TGTGCCAGCAGTCCAGGGGTAGGAGAGACCCAGTACTTC. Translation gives CASSPGVGETQYF.

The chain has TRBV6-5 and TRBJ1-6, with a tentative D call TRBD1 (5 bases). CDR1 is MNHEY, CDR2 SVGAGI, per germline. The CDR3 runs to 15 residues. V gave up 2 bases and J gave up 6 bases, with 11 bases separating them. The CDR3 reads CASSYERGPNSPLHF. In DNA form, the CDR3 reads TGTGCCAGCAGTTACGAGAGGGGACCTAATTCACCCCTCCACTTT.

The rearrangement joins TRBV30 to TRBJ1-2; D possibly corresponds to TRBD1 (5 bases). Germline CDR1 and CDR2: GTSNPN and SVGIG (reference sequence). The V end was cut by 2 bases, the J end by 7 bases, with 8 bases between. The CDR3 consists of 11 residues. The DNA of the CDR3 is TGTGCCTGGAGTCCAGGGCGTGGCTACACCTTC. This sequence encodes CAWSPGRGYTF.

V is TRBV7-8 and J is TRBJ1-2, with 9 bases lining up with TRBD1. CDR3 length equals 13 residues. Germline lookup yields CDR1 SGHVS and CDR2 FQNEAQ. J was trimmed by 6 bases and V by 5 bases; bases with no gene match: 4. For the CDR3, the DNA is TGTGCCAGCAGCCAACAGGGGGCCGATGGCTACACCTTC. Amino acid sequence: CASSQQGADGYTF.

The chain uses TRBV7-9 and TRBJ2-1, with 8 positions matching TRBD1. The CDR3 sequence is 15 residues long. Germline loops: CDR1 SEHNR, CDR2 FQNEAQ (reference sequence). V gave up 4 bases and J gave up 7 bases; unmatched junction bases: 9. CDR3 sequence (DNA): TGTGCCAGCAGCTCGGAAGGGGGGACAGGAAATGAGCAGTTCTTC. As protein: CASSSEGGTGNEQFF.

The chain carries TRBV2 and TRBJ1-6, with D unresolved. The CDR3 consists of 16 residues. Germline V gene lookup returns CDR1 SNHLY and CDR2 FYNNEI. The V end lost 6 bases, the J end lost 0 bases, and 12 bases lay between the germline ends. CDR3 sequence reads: CASSALQSSYNSPLHF. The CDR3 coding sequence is TGTGCCAGCAGCGCACTCCAGAGCTCCTATAATTCACCCCTCCACTTT.

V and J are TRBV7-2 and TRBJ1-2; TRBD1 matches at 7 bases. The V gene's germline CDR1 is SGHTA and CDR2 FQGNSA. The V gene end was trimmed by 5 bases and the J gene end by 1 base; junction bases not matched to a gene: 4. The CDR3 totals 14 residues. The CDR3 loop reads CASSPTGLNYGYTF. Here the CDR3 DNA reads TGTGCCAGCAGCCCGACAGGGCTTAACTATGGCTACACCTTC.

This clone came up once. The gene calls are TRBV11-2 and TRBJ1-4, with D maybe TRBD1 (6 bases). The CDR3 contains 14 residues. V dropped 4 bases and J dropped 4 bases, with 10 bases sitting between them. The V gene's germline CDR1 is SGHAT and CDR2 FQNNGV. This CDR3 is CASSSDRYNEKLFF. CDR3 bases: TGTGCCAGCAGCTCGGACAGATATAATGAAAAACTGTTTTTT.

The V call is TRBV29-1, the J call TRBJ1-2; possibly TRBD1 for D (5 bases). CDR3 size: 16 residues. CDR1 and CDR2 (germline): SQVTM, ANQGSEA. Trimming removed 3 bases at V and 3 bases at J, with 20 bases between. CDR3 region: CSVDKGRGREYYGYTF. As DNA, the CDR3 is TGCAGCGTTGATAAGGGCCGCGGCAGGGAGTACTATGGCTACACCTTC.

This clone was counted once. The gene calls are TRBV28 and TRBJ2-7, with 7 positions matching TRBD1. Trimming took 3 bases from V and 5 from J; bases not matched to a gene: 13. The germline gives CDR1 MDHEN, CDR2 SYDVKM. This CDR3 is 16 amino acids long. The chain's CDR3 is CASSFPSPDRDHEQYF. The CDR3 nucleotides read TGTGCCAGCAGTTTTCCCTCTCCCGACAGGGACCACGAGCAGTACTTC.

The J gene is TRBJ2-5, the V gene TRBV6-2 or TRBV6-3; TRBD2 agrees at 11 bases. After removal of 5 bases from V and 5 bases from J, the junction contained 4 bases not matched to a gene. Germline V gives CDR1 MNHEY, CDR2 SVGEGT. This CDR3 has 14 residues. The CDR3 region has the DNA TGTGCCAGCAGTGAGACTAGCGGGGTTGAGACCCAGTACTTC. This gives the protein CASSETSGVETQYF.

The CDR3 region is CASSLEADNEQFF. The CDR3 region has the DNA TGCGCCAGCAGCTTGGAAGCAGACAATGAGCAGTTCTTC. The chain is built from TRBV5-1 and TRBJ2-1; D unclear. Germline V gene sequence: CDR1 SGHRS, CDR2 YFSETQ. V dropped 0 bases and J dropped 5 bases, with 6 bases sitting between them. There are 13 residues in the CDR3.

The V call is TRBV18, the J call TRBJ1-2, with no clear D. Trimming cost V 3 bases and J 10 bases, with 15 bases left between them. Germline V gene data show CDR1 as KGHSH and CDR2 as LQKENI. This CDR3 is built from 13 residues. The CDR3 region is CASSPEMGRFYTF. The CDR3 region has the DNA TGTGCCAGCTCACCCGAGATGGGCAGGTTCTACACCTTC.

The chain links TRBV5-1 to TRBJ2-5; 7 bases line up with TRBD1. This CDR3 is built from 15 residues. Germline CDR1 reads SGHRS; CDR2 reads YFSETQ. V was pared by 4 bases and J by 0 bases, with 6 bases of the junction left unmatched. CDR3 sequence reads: CASSVLGTDQETQYF. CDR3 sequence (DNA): TGCGCCAGCAGCGTATTAGGGACAGACCAAGAGACCCAGTACTTC.

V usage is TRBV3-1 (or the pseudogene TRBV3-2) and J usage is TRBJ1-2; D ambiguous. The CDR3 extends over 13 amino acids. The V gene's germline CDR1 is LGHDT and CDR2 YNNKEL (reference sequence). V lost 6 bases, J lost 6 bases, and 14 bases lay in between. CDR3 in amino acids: CASSPTLMDGYTF. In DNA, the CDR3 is TGTGCCAGCAGTCCAACCCTAATGGATGGCTACACCTTC.

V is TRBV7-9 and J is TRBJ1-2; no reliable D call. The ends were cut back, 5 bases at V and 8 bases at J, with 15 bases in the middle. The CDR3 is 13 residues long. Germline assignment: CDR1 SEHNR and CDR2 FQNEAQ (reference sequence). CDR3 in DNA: TGTGCCAGCAGCCCCTGGGTGAAGGGCGGCTACACCTTC. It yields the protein CASSPWVKGGYTF. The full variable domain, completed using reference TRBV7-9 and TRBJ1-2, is DTGVSQNPRHKITKRGQNVTFRCDPISEHNRLYWYRQTLGQGPEFLTYFQNEAQLEKSRLLSDRFSAERPKGSFSTLEIQRTEQGDSAMYLCASSPWVKGGYTFGSGTRLTVV.

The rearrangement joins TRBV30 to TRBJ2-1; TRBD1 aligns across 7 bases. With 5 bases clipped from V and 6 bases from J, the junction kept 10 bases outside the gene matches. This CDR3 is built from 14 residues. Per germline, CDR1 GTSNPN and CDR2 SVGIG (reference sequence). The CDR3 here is CAWETGIHLNEQFF. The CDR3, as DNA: TGTGCCTGGGAGACAGGGATCCACCTCAATGAGCAGTTCTTC.